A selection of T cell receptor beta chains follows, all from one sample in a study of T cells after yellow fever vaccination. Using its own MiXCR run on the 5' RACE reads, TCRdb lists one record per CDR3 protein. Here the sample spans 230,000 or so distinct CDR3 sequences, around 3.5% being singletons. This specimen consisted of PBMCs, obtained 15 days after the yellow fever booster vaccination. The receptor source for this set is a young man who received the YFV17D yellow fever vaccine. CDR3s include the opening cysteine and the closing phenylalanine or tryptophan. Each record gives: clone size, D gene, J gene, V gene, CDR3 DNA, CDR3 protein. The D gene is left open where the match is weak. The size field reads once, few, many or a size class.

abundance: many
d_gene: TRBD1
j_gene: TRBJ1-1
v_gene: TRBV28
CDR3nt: TGTGCCAGCAGCCACGTCAGGGGGCAAGTGAACACTGAAGCTTTCTTT
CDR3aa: CASSHVRGQVNTEAFF

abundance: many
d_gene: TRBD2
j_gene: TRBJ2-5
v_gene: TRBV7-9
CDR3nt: TGTGCCAGCAGCGGACAAGACAGCGGGGTAGAGACCCAGTACTTC
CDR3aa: CASSGQDSGVETQYF

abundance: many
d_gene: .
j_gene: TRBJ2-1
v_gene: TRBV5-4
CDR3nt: TGTGCCAGCAGCGGGGACAACCACAATGAGCAGTTCTTC
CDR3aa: CASSGDNHNEQFF

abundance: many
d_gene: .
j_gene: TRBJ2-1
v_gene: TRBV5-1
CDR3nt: TGCGCCAGCAGCTTGGGTGGCCTGGGAAATGAGCAGTTCTTC
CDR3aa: CASSLGGLGNEQFF

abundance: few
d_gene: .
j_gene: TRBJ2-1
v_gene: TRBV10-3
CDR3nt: TGTGCCATCAGTTCTGGACAGAACAATGAGCAGTTCTTC
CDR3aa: CAISSGQNNEQFF

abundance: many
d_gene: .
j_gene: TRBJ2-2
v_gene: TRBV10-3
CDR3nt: TGTGCCATCAGTGCAAACAGGGCTGACACCGGGGAGCTGTTTTTT
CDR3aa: CAISANRADTGELFF

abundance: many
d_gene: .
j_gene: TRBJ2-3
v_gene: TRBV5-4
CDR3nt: TGTGCCAGCAGTTTGGAGCGAGAGACAGATACGCAGTATTTT
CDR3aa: CASSLERETDTQYF

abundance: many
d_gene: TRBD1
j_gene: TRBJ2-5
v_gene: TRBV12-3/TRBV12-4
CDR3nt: TGTGCCAGCAGTGTTGGCAGGGGGCTGAAGACCCAGTACTTC
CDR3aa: CASSVGRGLKTQYF

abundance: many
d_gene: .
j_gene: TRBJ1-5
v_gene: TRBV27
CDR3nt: TGTGCCAGCAGTTTAAGGGGCGGGCAGTCCAATCAGCCCCAGCATTTT
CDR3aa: CASSLRGGQSNQPQHF

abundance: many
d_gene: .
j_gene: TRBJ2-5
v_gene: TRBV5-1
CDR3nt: TGCGCCAGCAGCTTGCCAGGGAGTATGGGGGAGACCCAGTACTTC
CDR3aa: CASSLPGSMGETQYF

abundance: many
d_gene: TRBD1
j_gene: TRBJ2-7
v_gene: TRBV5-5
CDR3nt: TGTGCCAGCAGCCCTCGCCTAGGACAGGGATCGTCTGAGCAGTACTTC
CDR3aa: CASSPRLGQGSSEQYF

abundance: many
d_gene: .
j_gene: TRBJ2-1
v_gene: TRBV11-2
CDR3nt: TGTGCCAGCAGCTCCTCGCAGGGCCCCCTCTCCTACAATGAGCAGTTCTTC
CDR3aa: CASSSSQGPLSYNEQFF

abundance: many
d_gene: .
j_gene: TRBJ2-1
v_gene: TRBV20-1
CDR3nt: TGCAGTGTCCGACCGTTCCCCGGAGGGCAGTTCTTC
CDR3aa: CSVRPFPGGQFF

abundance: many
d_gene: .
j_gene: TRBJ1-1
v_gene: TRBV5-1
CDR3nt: TGCGCCAGCAGCTTGTCAGGGATGAACACTGAAGCTTTCTTT
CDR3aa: CASSLSGMNTEAFF

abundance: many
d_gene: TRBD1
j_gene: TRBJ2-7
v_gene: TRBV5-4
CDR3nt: TGTGCCAGCAGCGGTGGACAGGGGGCATCCTACGAGCAGTACTTC
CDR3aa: CASSGGQGASYEQYF

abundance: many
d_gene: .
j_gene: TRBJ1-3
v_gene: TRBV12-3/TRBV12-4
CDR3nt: TGTGCCAGCAGTAGAGACGGCACCAACACCATATATTTT
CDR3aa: CASSRDGTNTIYF

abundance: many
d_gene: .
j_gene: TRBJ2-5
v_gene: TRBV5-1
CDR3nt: TGCGCCAGCAGCGGGCTGTCTGTGGAGACCCAGTACTTC
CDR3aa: CASSGLSVETQYF

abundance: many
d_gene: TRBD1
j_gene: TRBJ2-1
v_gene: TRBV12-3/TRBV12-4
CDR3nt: TGTGCCAGCAGCTCCCCCCGGGACAGGGGCCATGAGCAGTTCTTC
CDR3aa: CASSSPRDRGHEQFF

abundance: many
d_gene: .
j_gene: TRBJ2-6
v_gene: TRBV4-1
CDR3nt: TGCGCCAGCAGCCTTGAGCGGGCGCAGGGTAAATCTGGGGCCAACGTCCTGACTTTC
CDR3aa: CASSLERAQGKSGANVLTF

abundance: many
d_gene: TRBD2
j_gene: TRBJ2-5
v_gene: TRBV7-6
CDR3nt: TGTGCCAGCAGCTTAAGGACTAGCGGGGTGGAGACCCAGTACTTC
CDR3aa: CASSLRTSGVETQYF

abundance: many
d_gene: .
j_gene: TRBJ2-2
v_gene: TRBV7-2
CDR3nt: TGTGCCAGCAGCTGGAGGGGATTACAGGGTACGAACACCGGGGAGCTGTTTTTT
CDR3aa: CASSWRGLQGTNTGELFF

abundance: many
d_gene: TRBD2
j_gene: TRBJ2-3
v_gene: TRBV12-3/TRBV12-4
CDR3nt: TGTGCCAGCAGTCGGTCTAGCGGGGGGCCAGATACGCAGTATTTT
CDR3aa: CASSRSSGGPDTQYF

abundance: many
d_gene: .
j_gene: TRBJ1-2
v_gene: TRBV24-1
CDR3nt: TGTGCCACCAGTGAAGGCGATTGGATGGGCTACACCTTC
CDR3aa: CATSEGDWMGYTF

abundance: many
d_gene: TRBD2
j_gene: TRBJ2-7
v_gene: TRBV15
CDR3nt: TGTGCCACCAGCCTCGGGACTAGCGGGGTCTACGAGCAGTACTTC
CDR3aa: CATSLGTSGVYEQYF

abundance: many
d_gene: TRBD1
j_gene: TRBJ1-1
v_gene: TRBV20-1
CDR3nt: TGCAGTGCTACAGGGGGGTGGTTTACTGAAGCTTTCTTT
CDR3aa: CSATGGWFTEAFF

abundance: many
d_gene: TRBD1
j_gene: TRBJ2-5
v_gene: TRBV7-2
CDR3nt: TGTGCCAGCAGCTTCGGGACAGGGAAGAAGACCCAGTACTTC
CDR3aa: CASSFGTGKKTQYF

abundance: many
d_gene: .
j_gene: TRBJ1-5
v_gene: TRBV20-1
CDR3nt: TGCAGTGCTAGGGGCGGGGCAGTGCAGCCCCAGCATTTT
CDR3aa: CSARGGAVQPQHF

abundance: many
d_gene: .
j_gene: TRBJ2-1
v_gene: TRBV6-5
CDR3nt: TGTGCCAGCAGCTCAAGGGGTGCCAATGAGCAGTTCTTC
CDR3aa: CASSSRGANEQFF

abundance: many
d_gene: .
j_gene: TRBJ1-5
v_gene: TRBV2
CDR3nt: TGTGCCAGCAGTGCTTTGGCCTGGACAGCCGATTATAGCAATCAGCCCCAGCATTTT
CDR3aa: CASSALAWTADYSNQPQHF

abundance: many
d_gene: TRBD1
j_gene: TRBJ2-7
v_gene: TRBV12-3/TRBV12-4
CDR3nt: TGTGCCAGCAGTCCGGACAGGGGGTCCTACGAGCAGTACTTC
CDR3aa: CASSPDRGSYEQYF

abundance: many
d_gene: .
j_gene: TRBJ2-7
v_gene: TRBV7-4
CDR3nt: TGTGCCAGCAGCTTGGGAGCGGGCGCCTACGAGCAGTACTTC
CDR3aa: CASSLGAGAYEQYF

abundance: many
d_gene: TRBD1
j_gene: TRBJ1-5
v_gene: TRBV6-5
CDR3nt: TGTGCCAGCAGTTACGGGCAGGGGGCGAGTCAGCCCCAGCATTTT
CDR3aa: CASSYGQGASQPQHF

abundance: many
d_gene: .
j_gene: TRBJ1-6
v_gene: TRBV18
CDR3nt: TGTGCCAGCTCACCCAGGGAGAATTCACCCCTCCACTTT
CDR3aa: CASSPRENSPLHF

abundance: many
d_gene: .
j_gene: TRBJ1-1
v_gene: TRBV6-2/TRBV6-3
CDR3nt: TGTGCCAGCAGTTACTCTGCGACAGAAGTGAACACTGAAGCTTTCTTT
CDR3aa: CASSYSATEVNTEAFF

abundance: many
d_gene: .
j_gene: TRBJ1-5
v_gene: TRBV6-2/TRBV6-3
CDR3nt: TGTGCCACCTCGCGAGGGATCCGTGGCAATCAGCCCCAGCATTTT
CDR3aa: CATSRGIRGNQPQHF

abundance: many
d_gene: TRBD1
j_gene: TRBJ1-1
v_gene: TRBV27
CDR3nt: TGTGCCAGCAGTCTCTCTCGACAGGGAAAAGCTTTCTTT
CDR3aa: CASSLSRQGKAFF

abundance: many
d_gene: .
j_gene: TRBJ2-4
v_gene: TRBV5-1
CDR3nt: TGCGCCAGCAGCTTGGACGGCCGGACCAAAAACATTCAGTACTTC
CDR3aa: CASSLDGRTKNIQYF

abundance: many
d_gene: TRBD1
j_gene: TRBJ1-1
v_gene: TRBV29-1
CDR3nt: TGCAGCGTGGGACAGCTTAACACTGAAGCTTTCTTT
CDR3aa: CSVGQLNTEAFF

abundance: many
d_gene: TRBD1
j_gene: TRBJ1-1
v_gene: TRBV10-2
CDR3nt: TGCGCCAGCAGTGATCTCGACAGGGCGAACACTGAAGCTTTCTTT
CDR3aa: CASSDLDRANTEAFF

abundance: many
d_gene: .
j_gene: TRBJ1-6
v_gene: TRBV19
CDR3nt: TGTGCCAGTAGTACGTTACGAGGAGCCTCCCCTTCACCCCTCCACTTT
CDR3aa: CASSTLRGASPSPLHF

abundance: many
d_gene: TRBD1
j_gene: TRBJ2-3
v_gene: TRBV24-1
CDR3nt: TGTGCCACCAGTGACACCGGACAGGGGGCGGCTTCAGATACGCAGTATTTT
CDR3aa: CATSDTGQGAASDTQYF

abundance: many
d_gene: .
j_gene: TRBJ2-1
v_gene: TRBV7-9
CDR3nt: TGTGCCAGCAGCTTCGCGTCAGGGCGCTACAATGAGCAGTTCTTC
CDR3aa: CASSFASGRYNEQFF

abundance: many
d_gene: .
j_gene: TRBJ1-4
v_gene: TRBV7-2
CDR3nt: TGTGCCAGCAGCTCCCGGCAGCTTAATGAAAAACTGTTTTTT
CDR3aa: CASSSRQLNEKLFF

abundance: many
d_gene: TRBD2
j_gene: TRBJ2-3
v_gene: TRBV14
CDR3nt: TGTGCCAGCAGCCTACTAGCGGGAATCCCAGATACGCAGTATTTT
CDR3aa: CASSLLAGIPDTQYF

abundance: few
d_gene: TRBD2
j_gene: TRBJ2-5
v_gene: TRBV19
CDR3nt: TGTGCCACTTTGAGGACTAGCGGGGGCCAAGAGACCCAGTACTTC
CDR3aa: CATLRTSGGQETQYF